This T cell receptor (beta chain) was observed in a study of shared clonotypes between healthy human individuals. Study-level results: Naive subsets usually exceeded memory subsets in estimated richness.

TCRdb's copy holds only in-frame clones and misses some; the assay was immunoSEQ multiplex PCR. The table lists about 680,000 clones, approximately 79% of them singletons. On this clone: Its cognate antigen is unknown.

The CDR3 length is 12 residues. CDR1 and CDR2 (germline): MNHEY, SVGAGI. V lost 8 bases and J lost 3, with 8 bases in between. Sequencing used memory CD4+ T cells sorted from blood. The subset is: CD45RA-negative fraction. This clonotype was obtained from a woman under 40 in good health. The rearrangement uses TRBV6-5 and TRBJ2-1; no firm D call. This CDR3 is CASGAYYNEQFF. The CDR3 nucleotides read TGTGCCAGCGGAGCTTACTACAATGAGCAGTTCTTC.